A selection of T cell receptor beta chains follows, all from one sample in a study of blood T cell repertoires in COVID-19. Using immunoSEQ multiplex PCR, the repertoire was profiled, and TCRdb retains in-frame clones only, with some absent. The sample has 100,000 or so clones; around 92% are singletons. Sequencing was done on a sample of peripheral blood. Receptor source: a man aged 50 to 60 with active COVID-19. The conserved cysteine and the conserved F or W are not part of the CDR3 here.

cdr3_length	v_call	j_call	cdr3_aa
13	TRBV28	TRBJ2-1	ASSAGGQSVNEQF
13	TRBV2	TRBJ2-5	ASSLQGTHQETQY
8	TRBV12-3/TRBV12-4	TRBJ2-1	ASSLNKQF
12	TRBV5-6	TRBJ1-2	ASSLLQANYGYT
12	TRBV18	TRBJ1-5	ASSFDMTSQPQH
13	TRBV27	TRBJ2-7	ASSPLLDRGNEQY
11	TRBV3-1/TRBV3-2	TRBJ2-7	ASSQVPRAEQY
20	TRBV7-6	TRBJ2-1	ASSLRGKGGTSGRRSYNEQF
12	TRBV6-1	TRBJ1-2	ASSEEGTVGGYT
13	TRBV6-2/TRBV6-3	TRBJ2-7	ASSSSGTGGYEQY
12	TRBV28	TRBJ1-1	ASAIDRAPAEAF
10	TRBV19	TRBJ2-7	ASRDRNYEQY
13	TRBV18	TRBJ1-1	ASSPGPGTNTEAF
11	TRBV28	TRBJ2-2	ASRNRGTGELF
14	TRBV18	TRBJ2-1	ASSPKDRGPVNEQF
13	TRBV20-1	TRBJ2-5	SASAPGREGETQY
13	TRBV5-5	TRBJ1-2	ASSWGQGVNYGYT
13	TRBV9	TRBJ2-1	ASSVGAGGYNEQF
12	TRBV10-2	TRBJ2-2	ASGTSGRSGELF
16	TRBV7-9	TRBJ2-1	ASSPPAGGPGSYNEQF
19	TRBV5-1	TRBJ2-1	ASSHEQLRVLTGDQNNEQF
14	TRBV19	TRBJ2-5	ASSIEETGRIKTQY
11	TRBV25-1	TRBJ1-1	ASSESGWVDAF
10	TRBV6-6	TRBJ2-3	ASSSSADTQY
16	TRBV21-1	TRBJ2-1	ASSIQQGTGRGTHEQF
17	TRBV19	TRBJ2-2	ASSNLQRTSGSWTGELF
16	TRBV25-1	TRBJ2-2	ASSENYGRQANTGELF
13	TRBV28	TRBJ2-7	ASSTAGTGSYEQY
15	TRBV7-8	TRBJ2-3	ASSSTSGISVTDTQY
12	TRBV5-1	TRBJ2-7	ASTRDSPSYEQY
11	TRBV29-1	TRBJ2-7	SVSSQGLYEQY
16	TRBV9	TRBJ2-2	ASSVVSGGTGVPGELF
15	TRBV24-1	TRBJ2-3	ATSDTGGRGPTDTQY
12	TRBV30	TRBJ1-2	AWSVPGANYGYT
13	TRBV15	TRBJ2-7	ATSRDRGISYEQY
12	TRBV30	TRBJ1-2	AWNYVRGLGGYT
12	TRBV3-1/TRBV3-2	TRBJ2-3	ASSQSSSTDTQY
14	TRBV7-7	TRBJ2-1	ASSPLVQQSYNEQF
13	TRBV6-4	TRBJ1-2	ASSDPERANYGYT
12	TRBV3-1/TRBV3-2	TRBJ1-1	ASSQEAANTEAF
9	TRBV29-1	TRBJ1-1	SVQFGQGAF
11	TRBV28	TRBJ1-1	ASSPRGYTEAF
9	TRBV19	TRBJ1-3	ATLSGNTIY
12	TRBV7-3	TRBJ2-1	ASSSTGGRKEQF
13	TRBV28	TRBJ1-5	ASSQQGLSNQPQH
12	TRBV28	TRBJ2-3	ASVGTRLTDTQY
13	TRBV7-6	TRBJ1-1	ASSQRTDMNTEAF
11	TRBV28	TRBJ1-2	ASRDNSNYGYT
13	TRBV6-5	TRBJ2-1	ASRITSGRSNEQF
10	TRBV24-1	TRBJ1-2	ATSQGNYGYT
13	TRBV5-6	TRBJ2-7	ASSLGTGKTYEQY